These T cell receptor beta chains were read from a single sample in a study of blood T cell repertoires in COVID-19. Libraries were prepared by immunoSEQ multiplex PCR; TCRdb keeps only in-frame clonotypes and omits some of them. The sample records around 250,000 clones, about 84% being singletons. The sequenced material came from peripheral blood. These receptor sequences come from a woman of 80 years or more with COVID-19, enrolled during active disease. CDR3s include the opening cysteine and the closing phenylalanine or tryptophan.

CASSYSSGLLLGYTF | TRBJ1-2 | TRBV6-5
CASSQQGTTEAFF | TRBJ1-1 | TRBV14
CASSYAGASTDTQYF | TRBJ2-3 | TRBV19
CASSLDGVRSIETQYF | TRBJ2-5 | TRBV11-2
CAGSLEFNSNQPQHF | TRBJ1-5 | TRBV7-2
CAISEGTGRSHGYTF | TRBJ1-2 | TRBV10-3
CASSIAGTAHTEAFF | TRBJ1-1 | TRBV19
CASSFRLQETQYF | TRBJ2-5 | TRBV5-5
CASGQDEKLFF | TRBJ1-4 | TRBV2
CASSQRGVEKLFF | TRBJ1-4 | TRBV19
CATSSWPRDTEAFF | TRBJ1-1 | TRBV15
CASSEGQGPTEAFF | TRBJ1-1 | TRBV5-1
CASTLFATNEKLFF | TRBJ1-4 | TRBV7-9
CASSATGFSEQYF | TRBJ2-7 | TRBV27
CASSPPGERDGYTF | TRBJ1-2 | TRBV18
CAISPGTGVTNYGYTF | TRBJ1-2 | TRBV10-3
CASSYFGTGNNQPQHF | TRBJ1-5 | TRBV6-2/TRBV6-3
CASSQDFRQSSTDTQYF | TRBJ2-3 | TRBV3-1/TRBV3-2
CASSPGLARTDTQYF | TRBJ2-3 | TRBV11-2
CASSISGREKLFF | TRBJ1-4 | TRBV12-3/TRBV12-4
CASSDTRTGSIYGYTF | TRBJ1-2 | TRBV6-4
CASSPTGGLTEAFF | TRBJ1-1 | TRBV9
CASRLRQGRRTEAFF | TRBJ1-1 | TRBV5-6
CASSVGTAKETQYF | TRBJ2-5 | TRBV7-2
CASSPDRGRTEAFF | TRBJ1-1 | TRBV18
CASSQDKRPRERNQPQHF | TRBJ1-5 | TRBV3-1/TRBV3-2
CASSERQGSPPIYF | TRBJ1-3 | TRBV10-2
CASSQQGYEQYF | TRBJ2-7 | TRBV7-9
CASSPGPARGEQFF | TRBJ2-1 | TRBV2
CAISETQGARTEAFF | TRBJ1-1 | TRBV10-3
CASSTDRARGGTF | TRBJ1-2 | TRBV5-1